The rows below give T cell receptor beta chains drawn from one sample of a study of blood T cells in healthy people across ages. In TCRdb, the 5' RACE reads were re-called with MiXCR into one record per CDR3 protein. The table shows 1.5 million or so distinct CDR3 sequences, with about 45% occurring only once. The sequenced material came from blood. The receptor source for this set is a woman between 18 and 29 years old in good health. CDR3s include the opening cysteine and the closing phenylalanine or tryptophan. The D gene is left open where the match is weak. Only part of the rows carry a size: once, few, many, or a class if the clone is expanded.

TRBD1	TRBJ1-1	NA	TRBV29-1	CSVEWRGRDTEAFF	TGCAGCGTTGAGTGGAGGGGGCGGGACACTGAAGCTTTCTTT
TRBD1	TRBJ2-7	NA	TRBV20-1	CSARNPLTGRNNEQYF	TGCAGTGCTAGAAATCCCCTGACAGGGAGAAACAATGAGCAGTACTTC
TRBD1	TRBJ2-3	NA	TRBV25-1	CASSESLGQGSSTDTQYF	TGTGCCAGCAGTGAATCTCTTGGACAGGGAAGTAGCACAGATACGCAGTATTTT
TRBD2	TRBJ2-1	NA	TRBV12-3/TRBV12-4	CASRTSGGSNEQFF	TGTGCCAGCAGAACTAGCGGGGGAAGCAATGAGCAGTTCTTC
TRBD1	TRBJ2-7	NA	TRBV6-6	CASSYDPPRGFYEQYF	TGTGCCAGCAGTTACGACCCTCCCAGGGGGTTCTACGAGCAGTACTTC
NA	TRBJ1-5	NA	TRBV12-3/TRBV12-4	CASSSDYQPQHF	TGTGCCAGCAGTTCGGACTACCAGCCCCAGCATTTT
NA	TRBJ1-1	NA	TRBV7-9	CASSLMTVGNTEAFF	TGTGCCAGCAGCTTGATGACAGTTGGGAACACTGAAGCTTTCTTT
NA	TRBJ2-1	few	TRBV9	CASSVIILKYNEQFF	TGTGCCAGCAGCGTAATTATTTTAAAGTACAATGAGCAGTTCTTC
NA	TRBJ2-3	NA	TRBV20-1	CSAPNRDTQYF	TGCAGTGCCCCAAACAGGGATACGCAGTATTTT
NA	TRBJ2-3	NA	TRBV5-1	CASSLYQGKDREYF	TGCGCCAGTAGCTTATATCAGGGGAAGGATCGGGAGTATTTT
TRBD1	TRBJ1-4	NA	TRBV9	CASSSAGGGVTNEKLFF	TGTGCCAGCAGCTCAGCTGGAGGGGGCGTAACTAATGAAAAACTGTTTTTT
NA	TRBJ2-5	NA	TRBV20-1	CSARDARRETQYF	TGCAGTGCTAGAGATGCCAGGAGAGAGACCCAGTACTTC
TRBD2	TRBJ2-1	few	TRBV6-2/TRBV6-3	CASSFIQAGDTYNEQFF	TGTGCCAGCAGTTTTATCCAAGCGGGAGATACCTACAATGAGCAGTTCTTC
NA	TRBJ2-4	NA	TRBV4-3	CASSQVLGLAKNIQYF	TGCGCCAGCAGCCAAGTGCTGGGATTGGCCAAAAACATTCAGTACTTC
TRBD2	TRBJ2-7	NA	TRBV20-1	CSASPGLVGPPYEQYF	TGCAGTGCTAGCCCCGGACTAGTGGGGCCGCCCTACGAGCAGTACTTC
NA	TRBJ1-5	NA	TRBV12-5	CASGLVQGMDQPQHF	TGTGCTAGTGGTTTGGTACAGGGTATGGATCAGCCCCAGCATTTT
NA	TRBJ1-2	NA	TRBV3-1	CASSQEVDSRYGYTF	TGTGCCAGCAGCCAAGAGGTGGACAGCCGCTATGGCTACACCTTC
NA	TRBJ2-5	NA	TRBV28	CASWDAAPGTQYF	TGTGCCAGCTGGGACGCAGCCCCGGGGACCCAGTACTTC
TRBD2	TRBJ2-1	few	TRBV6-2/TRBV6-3	CASSTTTSGKGYNEQFF	TGTGCCAGCAGTACGACGACTAGCGGGAAAGGGTACAATGAGCAGTTCTTC
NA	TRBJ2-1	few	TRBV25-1	CASSESSQQVNEQFF	TGTGCCAGCAGTGAATCGTCACAACAGGTGAATGAGCAGTTCTTC
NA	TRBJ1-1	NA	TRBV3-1	CASTLLHNTEAFF	TGTGCCAGCACGCTCTTACATAACACTGAAGCTTTCTTT
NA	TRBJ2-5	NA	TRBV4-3	CASRKDRTYQETQYF	TGCGCCAGCAGAAAAGACAGGACCTACCAGGAGACCCAGTACTTC
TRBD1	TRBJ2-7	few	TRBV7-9	CASSLVDRDEQYF	TGTGCCAGCAGTTTAGTAGACAGGGACGAGCAGTACTTC
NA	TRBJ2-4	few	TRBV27	CASSVQGYNEQYF	TGTGCCAGCAGTGTTCAGGGCTACAATGAGCAGTACTTC
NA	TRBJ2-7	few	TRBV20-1	CSARFRGLGKQYF	TGCAGTGCTAGATTTAGGGGCCTAGGGAAGCAGTACTTC
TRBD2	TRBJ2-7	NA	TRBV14	CASSARTSGSDLNEQYF	TGTGCCAGCAGCGCTAGGACTAGCGGGAGCGACCTCAATGAGCAGTACTTC
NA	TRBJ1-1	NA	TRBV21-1	CASSRRQGPEAFF	TGTGCCAGCAGCAGACGACAGGGACCTGAAGCTTTCTTT
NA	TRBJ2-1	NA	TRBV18	CASSPSSGGGYNEQFF	TGTGCCAGCTCGCCTTCCTCAGGAGGGGGTTACAATGAGCAGTTCTTC